This T cell receptor (beta chain) stems from a study of CD8 T cells in Susac syndrome. General study points: Acknowledgment was made by the study that its TCR sequencing and HLA analysis involved a relatively small number of individuals.

Concerning this clonotype: Its antigen is unidentified.

After extraction with the RNeasy kit, about 0.5 to 1 ug of the RNA was reverse transcribed using random hexamers. Across 54 Vbeta and 13 Jbeta, TCR beta CDR3 was amplified with immunoSEQ multiplex PCR. TCRdb processed the immunoSEQ multiplex PCR reads anew with MiXCR; each CDR3 protein has one entry. The data contain some 77,000 distinct CDR3 sequences, about 93% of them singletons. Sequencing of TCR beta was undertaken in CD8+ and CD4+ T cells derived from blood. The receptor was isolated from a human donor with Susac syndrome. Sequencing used CD4+ T cells from PBMCs.

The CDR3 is CSALHLRGGVTDTQYF. The CDR3 DNA reads as TGCAGTGCCTTACATTTACGGGGGGGTGTTACAGATACGCAGTATTTT. V gene TRBV20-1 combines with J gene TRBJ2-3; 8 nucleotides align to TRBD2. The CDR3 totals 16 residues. V trimming: 6 bases; J trimming: 3 bases; junction bases outside the gene matches: 14. Germline-derived CDR1 and CDR2 are DFQATT and SNEGSKA (reference sequence).